This is a list of T cell receptor beta chains from one sample in a study of T-cell reconstitution after alpha-beta-depleted transplantation in children. TCRdb analysed the PCR reads with MiXCR anew, one entry per CDR3 protein. The table has fewer than 250,000 distinct CDR3 sequences, around a sixth seen once. The sample here was PBMCs, mostly from graft donor cells, taken 360 days after TCRalphabeta/CD19-depleted stem cell transplant. The origin of the receptors is a male patient aged 2 to 10 who had a stem cell transplant for acute lymphoblastic leukemia, so the T cells may come from the graft donor. The conserved cysteine and the conserved F or W are not part of the CDR3 here. Each record gives: V gene, CDR3 length, J gene, CDR3 protein.

TRBV20-1,13,TRBJ2-5,SASRTGWYQETQY
TRBV7-9,11,TRBJ2-3,ASSLTSGDTQY
TRBV5-5,13,TRBJ1-5,ASSWGHNGNQPQH
TRBV20-1,14,TRBJ1-2,SAQSRPGRPIWGYT
TRBV20-1,11,TRBJ2-7,SARTGGSYEQY
TRBV28,13,TRBJ2-3,ASSLSPGMPDTQY
TRBV12-3/TRBV12-4,12,TRBJ2-2,ASSLGQDTGELF
TRBV5-1,17,TRBJ2-6,ASSLISPGQYSGANVLT
TRBV6-6,10,TRBJ1-1,ASSLGLPEAF
TRBV3-1,14,TRBJ2-3,ASSHPGQGAADTQY
TRBV7-2,13,TRBJ2-2,ASSLAGVFTGELF
TRBV7-9,14,TRBJ1-2,ASSPPDRGPSYGYT
TRBV20-1,10,TRBJ2-3,SVREGADTQY
TRBV12-3/TRBV12-4,10,TRBJ2-7,ASSLLSYEQY
TRBV9,15,TRBJ2-1,ASSVVPAGESYNEQF
TRBV28,12,TRBJ2-1,ASSLSASGMLEF
TRBV6-1,13,TRBJ2-4,ASSPRDTERNIQY
TRBV7-6,14,TRBJ2-5,ASSTSSGRAGETQY
TRBV29-1,12,TRBJ2-7,SVESRGGTYEQY
TRBV6-2/TRBV6-3,13,TRBJ1-5,ASSSTGVGNQPQH
TRBV7-8,12,TRBJ1-4,ASSFPQGVEKLF
TRBV18,14,TRBJ2-4,ASSPLGGAPKNIQY
TRBV11-2,14,TRBJ2-1,ASSLGRGGSYNEQF
TRBV4-2,17,TRBJ2-5,ASSPNPFQAGGIQETQY
TRBV7-9,12,TRBJ2-7,ASSPWGVDYEQY
TRBV6-2/TRBV6-3,15,TRBJ2-2,ASSYGGSLINTGELF
TRBV2,15,TRBJ2-7,ASSEALWSSHAYEQY
TRBV7-2,16,TRBJ1-2,ASSLAATAPLANYGYT
TRBV6-2/TRBV6-3,14,TRBJ1-5,ASSYFGTGPFQPQH
TRBV20-1,13,TRBJ1-5,SARSYDRGNQPQH
TRBV7-2,14,TRBJ2-3,ASSLMASSTTDTQY
TRBV12-5,14,TRBJ2-5,ASGKRLAGSQETQY
TRBV12-3/TRBV12-4,12,TRBJ1-6,ASRATGGSTYLH
TRBV6-2/TRBV6-3,13,TRBJ1-5,ASDGQGASNQPQH
TRBV4-1,14,TRBJ2-5,ASSQEERGPSETQY
TRBV21-1,15,TRBJ2-3,ASSKALILAGGDTQY
TRBV12-3/TRBV12-4,15,TRBJ2-2,ASSASTGPKNTGELF
TRBV12-3/TRBV12-4,12,TRBJ1-1,ASSFDLGYTEAF
TRBV20-1,11,TRBJ2-7,SARARSSYEQY
TRBV28,12,TRBJ1-1,ASIRLDMNTEAF
TRBV12-3/TRBV12-4,12,TRBJ1-1,ASSFRGMNTEAF
TRBV29-1,10,TRBJ1-2,SVEQVTYGYT
TRBV6-2/TRBV6-3,18,TRBJ2-7,ASSYRVPAPLPLGTYEQY
TRBV5-1,16,TRBJ1-1,ASSLVFGGLRANTEAF
TRBV11-2,16,TRBJ2-7,ASSPAPPGLAGGNEQY
TRBV5-1,12,TRBJ1-2,ASSYTGTDYGYT
TRBV10-2,11,TRBJ2-7,ASKVFGLGEQY
TRBV7-2,15,TRBJ2-3,ASSSPAEAIGTDTQY
TRBV7-2,12,TRBJ2-5,ASSLFQTGETQY
TRBV7-2,12,TRBJ2-7,ASSPLGTTYEQY
TRBV11-2,15,TRBJ2-7,ASSSFNQRGSSYEQY
TRBV15,11,TRBJ1-1,ATSRVGQGRAF
TRBV5-1,14,TRBJ2-7,ASSQIRQGGFGEQY
TRBV7-8,14,TRBJ2-7,ASSPELAGVFWEQY